This TCR beta chain was found in a study of blood T cell repertoires in COVID-19. Recruits, aged roughly 18 to 89 years, lived in some 25 US areas. Libraries were prepared by immunoSEQ multiplex PCR; TCRdb keeps only in-frame clonotypes and omits some of them. Among about 200,000 clones, roughly 86% were seen once, and the ten largest hold around 6%. This receptor was taken from a man between 35 and 55 years old with acute COVID-19. Source material: PBMCs or T cells enriched from blood (not recorded which).

CDR3 DNA: TGTGCCAGCAGCGGGGAACCGGGATTAAACGAGCAGTACTTC. Protein sequence: CASSGEPGLNEQYF. The chain combines TRBV5-4 with TRBJ2-7; tentatively, D is TRBD2 (5 bases). Trimming took 4 bases from V and 5 from J, leaving 16 bases between them. The CDR3 is made up of 14 amino acids. In germline, CDR1 is SGHNT, CDR2 YYREEE (reference sequence).